This T cell receptor (beta chain) was profiled in a study of response to subunit inactivated influenza vaccine. Study observations and caveats: Few new T cells, the authors suggested, are recruited by each seasonal influenza vaccination.

Using its own MiXCR run on the RT-PCR reads, TCRdb lists one record per CDR3 protein. The table includes roughly 460,000 distinct CDR3 sequences, roughly 9.8% detected once. With respect to this clonotype: Antigen: not known.

This receptor was taken from a man aged 45-65 years who received an inactivated influenza vaccine. Sequencing used PBMCs from blood, obtained about 40 days after vaccination.

The DNA of the CDR3 is TGTGCCAGCAGCGGCGCCCAGACAGGGCTAATCTACAATGAGCAGTTCTTC. This gives the protein CASSGAQTGLIYNEQFF. The chain recombines TRBV9 with TRBJ2-1; 7 bases fit TRBD1. The CDR3 covers 17 residues. Trimming cost V 3 bases and J 3 bases; bases outside gene matches: 12. Germline CDR1 and CDR2: SGDLS and YYNGEE. The full variable domain, in which reference TRBV9 and TRBJ2-1 provide the parts outside the CDR3, is DSGVTQTPKHLITATGQRVTLRCSPRSGDLSVYWYQQSLDQGLQFLIQYYNGEERAKGNILERFSAQQFPDLHSELNLSSLELGDSALYFCASSGAQTGLIYNEQFFGPGTRLTVL.